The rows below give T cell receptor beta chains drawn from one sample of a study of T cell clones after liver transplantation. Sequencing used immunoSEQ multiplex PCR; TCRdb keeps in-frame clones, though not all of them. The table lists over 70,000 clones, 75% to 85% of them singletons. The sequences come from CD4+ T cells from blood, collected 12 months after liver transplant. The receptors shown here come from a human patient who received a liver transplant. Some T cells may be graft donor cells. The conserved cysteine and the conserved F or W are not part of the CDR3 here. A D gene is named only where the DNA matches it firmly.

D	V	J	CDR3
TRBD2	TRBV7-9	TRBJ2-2	ASSLGSGRTGELF
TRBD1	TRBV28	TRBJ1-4	ASSPGQGTNEKLF
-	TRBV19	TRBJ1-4	ASSIGGKKLF
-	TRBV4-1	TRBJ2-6	ASSSSSGANVLT
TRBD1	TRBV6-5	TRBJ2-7	ASSYTGQSFYEQY
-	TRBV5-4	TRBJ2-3	ASSSGPNTDTQY
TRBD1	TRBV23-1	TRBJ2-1	ASVTGNEQF
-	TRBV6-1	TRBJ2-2	ASCRHHERTGELF
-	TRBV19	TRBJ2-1	ASSILGKGGYYNEQF
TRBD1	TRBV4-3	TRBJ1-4	ASSQHQTGPATNEKLF
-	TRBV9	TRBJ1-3	ASSVGQGSGNTIY
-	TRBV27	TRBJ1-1	ASSPNRGRNTEAF
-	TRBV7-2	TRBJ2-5	ASGSETSTQY
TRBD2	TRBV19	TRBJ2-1	ASSRRPGLAGTRGNEQF
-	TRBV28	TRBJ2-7	ASRGDFYEQY
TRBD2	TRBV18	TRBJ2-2	ASSPGLAGVLNTGELF
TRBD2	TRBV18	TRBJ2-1	ASSLRGGLAGYNEQF
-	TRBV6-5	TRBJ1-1	ASSYEADTEAF
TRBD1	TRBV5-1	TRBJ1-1	ASRGQENTEAF
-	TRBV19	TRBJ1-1	ASAPQAGTEAF
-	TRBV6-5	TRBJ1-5	ASSPRGGNQPQH
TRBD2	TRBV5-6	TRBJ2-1	ASSWGLASGNEQF
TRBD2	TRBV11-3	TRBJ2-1	ASSRRTLTSGANNEQF
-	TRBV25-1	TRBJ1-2	ASSNAFYGYT
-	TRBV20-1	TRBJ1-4	SAIRQPQLF
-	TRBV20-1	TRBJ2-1	SASPGDEQF
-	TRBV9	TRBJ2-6	ASSVGPRLSSGANVLT
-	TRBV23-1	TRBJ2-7	ASRMTGSYEQY
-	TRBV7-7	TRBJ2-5	ASSLAESSAQY
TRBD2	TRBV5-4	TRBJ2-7	ASRSTSGSTYEQY
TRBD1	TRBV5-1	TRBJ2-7	ASSWRQGTSYEQY
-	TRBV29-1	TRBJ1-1	SVGTERSEAF
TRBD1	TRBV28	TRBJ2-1	ASSPRGQGARNNEQF
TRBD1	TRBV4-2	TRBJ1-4	ASSTLQGANEKLF
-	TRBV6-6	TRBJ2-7	ASSNGATGSYEQY
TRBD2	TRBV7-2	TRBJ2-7	ASSLVFLAGSYEQY
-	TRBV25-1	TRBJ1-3	ASSEYVGNTIY
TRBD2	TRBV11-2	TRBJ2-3	ASSLTSGSADTQY
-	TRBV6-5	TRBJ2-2	ATIQGGYDTGELF
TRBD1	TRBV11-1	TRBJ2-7	ASSRDRGSYEQY
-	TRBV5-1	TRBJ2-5	ASSPDLGSKETQY
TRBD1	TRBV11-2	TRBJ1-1	ASGPGQGKMNTEAF
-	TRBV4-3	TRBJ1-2	ASSQDLSRANYGYT
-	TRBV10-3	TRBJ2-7	ATALGHTYYEQY
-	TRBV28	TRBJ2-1	ASSLSYNEQF
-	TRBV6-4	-	ASSDPQRSGFSYEQY
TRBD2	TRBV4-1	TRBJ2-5	ASSHRGLAAQETQY
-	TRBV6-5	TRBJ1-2	ASRPVTVDYGYT
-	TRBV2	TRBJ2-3	ASSPRQGITDTQY
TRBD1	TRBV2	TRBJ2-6	ASRLRNDRGTGANVLT
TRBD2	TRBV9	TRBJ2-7	ASSDPAGGGEQY
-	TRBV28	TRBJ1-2	ASRGKGIGTNYGYT
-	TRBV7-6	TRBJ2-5	ASSLGARVAETQY
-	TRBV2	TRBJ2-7	ASTWLATSYEQY
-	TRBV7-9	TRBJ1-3	ATRVSAGNTIY
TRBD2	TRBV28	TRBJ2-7	ASRMTRDYAYEQY
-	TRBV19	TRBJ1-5	ATRPYSNQPQH
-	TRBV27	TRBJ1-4	ASREDSLNEKLF
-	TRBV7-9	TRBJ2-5	ASSLTSGQETQY